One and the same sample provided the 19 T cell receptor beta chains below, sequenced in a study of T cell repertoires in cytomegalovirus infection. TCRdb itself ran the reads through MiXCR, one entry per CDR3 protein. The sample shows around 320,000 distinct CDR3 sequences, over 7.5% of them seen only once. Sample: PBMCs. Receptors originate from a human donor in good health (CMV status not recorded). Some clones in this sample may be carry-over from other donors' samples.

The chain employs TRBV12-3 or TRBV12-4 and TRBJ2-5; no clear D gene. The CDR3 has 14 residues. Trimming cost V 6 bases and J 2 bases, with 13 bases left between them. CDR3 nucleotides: TGTGCCAGCAGCTTCGTGCGGAGTCAAGAGACCCAGTACTTC. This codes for CASSFVRSQETQYF.

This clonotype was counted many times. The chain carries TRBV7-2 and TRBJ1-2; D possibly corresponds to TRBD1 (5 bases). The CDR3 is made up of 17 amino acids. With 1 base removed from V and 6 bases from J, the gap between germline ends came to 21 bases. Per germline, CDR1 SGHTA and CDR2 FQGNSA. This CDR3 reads CASSLVGAGKGFHGYTF. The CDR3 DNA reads TGTGCCAGCAGCTTAGTCGGGGCAGGAAAGGGGTTCCATGGCTACACCTTC. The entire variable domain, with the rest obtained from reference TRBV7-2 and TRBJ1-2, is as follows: GAGVSQSPSNKVTEKGKDVELRCDPISGHTALYWYRQSLGQGLEFLIYFQGNSAPDKSGLPSDRFSAERTGGSVSTLTIQRTQQEDSAVYLCASSLVGAGKGFHGYTFGSGTRLTVV.

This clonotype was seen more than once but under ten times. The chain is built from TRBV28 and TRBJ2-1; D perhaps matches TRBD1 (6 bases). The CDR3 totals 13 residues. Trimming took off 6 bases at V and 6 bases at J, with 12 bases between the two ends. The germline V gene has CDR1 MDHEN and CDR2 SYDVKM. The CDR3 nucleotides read TGTGCCAGCAGGGGAACAGGGATCAATGAGCAGTTCTTC. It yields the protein CASRGTGINEQFF.

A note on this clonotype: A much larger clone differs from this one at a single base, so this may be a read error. The CDR3, as DNA: TGTGCCAGCAGTCCCGCCAGGACGACTGAAGAGACCCAGTACTTC. Protein product: CASSPARTTEETQYF. The V and J genes are TRBV12-3 or TRBV12-4 and TRBJ2-5; D remains unclear. V gave up 5 bases and J gave up 3 bases, with 16 bases separating them. The CDR3 covers 15 residues.

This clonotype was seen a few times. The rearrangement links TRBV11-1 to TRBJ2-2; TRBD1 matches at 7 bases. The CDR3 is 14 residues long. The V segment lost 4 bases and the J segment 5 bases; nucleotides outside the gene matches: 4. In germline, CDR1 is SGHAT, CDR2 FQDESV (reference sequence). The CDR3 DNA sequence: TGTGCCAGCAGCTCAGAGACAGGGACCGGGGAGCTGTTTTTT. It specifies CASSSETGTGELFF.

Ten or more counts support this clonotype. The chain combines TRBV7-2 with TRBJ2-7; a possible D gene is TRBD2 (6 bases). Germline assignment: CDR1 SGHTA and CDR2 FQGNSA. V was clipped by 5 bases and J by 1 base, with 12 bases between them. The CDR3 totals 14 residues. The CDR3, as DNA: TGTGCCAGCAGCCCGGGACTTTTATCCTACGAGCAGTACTTC. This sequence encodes CASSPGLLSYEQYF.

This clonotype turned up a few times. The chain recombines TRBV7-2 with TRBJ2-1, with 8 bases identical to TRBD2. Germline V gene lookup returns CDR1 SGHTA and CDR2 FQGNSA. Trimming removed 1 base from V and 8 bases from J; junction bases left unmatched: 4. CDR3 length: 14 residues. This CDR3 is CASSLEVAGYEQFF. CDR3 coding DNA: TGTGCCAGCAGCTTAGAGGTAGCGGGGTATGAGCAGTTCTTC.

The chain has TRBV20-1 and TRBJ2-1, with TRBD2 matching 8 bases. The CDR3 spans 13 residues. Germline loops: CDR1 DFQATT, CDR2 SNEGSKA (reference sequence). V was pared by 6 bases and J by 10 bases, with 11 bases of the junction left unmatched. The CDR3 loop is CSAPDGRVREQFF. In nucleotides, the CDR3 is TGCAGTGCCCCCGACGGGAGGGTACGGGAGCAGTTCTTC.

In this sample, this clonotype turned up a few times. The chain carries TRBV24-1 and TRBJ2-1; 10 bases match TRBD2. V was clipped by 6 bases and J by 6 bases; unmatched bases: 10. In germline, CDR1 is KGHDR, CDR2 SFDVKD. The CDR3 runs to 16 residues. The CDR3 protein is CATSPSGTSDRNEQFF. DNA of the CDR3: TGTGCCACCAGTCCCTCCGGGACTAGCGACCGCAATGAGCAGTTCTTC.

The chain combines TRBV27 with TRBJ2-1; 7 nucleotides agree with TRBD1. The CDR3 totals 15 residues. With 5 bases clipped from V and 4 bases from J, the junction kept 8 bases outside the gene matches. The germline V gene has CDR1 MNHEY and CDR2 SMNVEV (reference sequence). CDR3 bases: TGTGCCAGCAGTATGAGACAGGGTTATTACAATGAGCAGTTCTTC. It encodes CASSMRQGYYNEQFF.

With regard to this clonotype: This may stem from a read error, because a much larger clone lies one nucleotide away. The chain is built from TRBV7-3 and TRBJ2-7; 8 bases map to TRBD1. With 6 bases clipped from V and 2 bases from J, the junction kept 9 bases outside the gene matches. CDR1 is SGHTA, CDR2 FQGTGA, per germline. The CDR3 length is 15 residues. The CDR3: CASRHPWDRTYEQYF. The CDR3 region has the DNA TGTGCCAGCAGGCACCCGTGGGACAGGACCTACGAGCAGTACTTC.

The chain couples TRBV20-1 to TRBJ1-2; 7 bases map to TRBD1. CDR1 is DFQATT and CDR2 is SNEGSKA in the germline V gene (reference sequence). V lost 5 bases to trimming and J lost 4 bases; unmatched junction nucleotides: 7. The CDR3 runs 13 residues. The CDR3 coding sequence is TGCAGTGCTTCCGGGGACAGAGTCTATGGCTACACCTTC. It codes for CSASGDRVYGYTF.

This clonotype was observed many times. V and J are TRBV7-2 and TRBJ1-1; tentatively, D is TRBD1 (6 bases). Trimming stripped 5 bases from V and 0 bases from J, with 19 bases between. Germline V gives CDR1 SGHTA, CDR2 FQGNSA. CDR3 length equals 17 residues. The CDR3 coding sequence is TGTGCCAGCAGCCCGGTTTTGACAGGAAATATGAACACTGAAGCTTTCTTT. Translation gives CASSPVLTGNMNTEAFF.

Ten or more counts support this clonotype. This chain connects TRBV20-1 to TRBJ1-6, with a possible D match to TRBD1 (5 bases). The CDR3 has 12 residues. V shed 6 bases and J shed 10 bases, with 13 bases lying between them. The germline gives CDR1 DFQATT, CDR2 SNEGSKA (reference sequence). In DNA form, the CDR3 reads TGCAGTGCGGGGGAGATGACATCACCCCTCCACTTT. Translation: CSAGEMTSPLHF.

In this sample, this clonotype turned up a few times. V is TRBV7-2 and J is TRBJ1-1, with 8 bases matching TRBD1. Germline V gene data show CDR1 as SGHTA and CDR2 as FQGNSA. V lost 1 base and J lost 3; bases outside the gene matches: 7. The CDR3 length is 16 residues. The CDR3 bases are TGTGCCAGCAGCTTAGGTGGGGCAGGGGGCTACACTGAAGCTTTCTTT. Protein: CASSLGGAGGYTEAFF.

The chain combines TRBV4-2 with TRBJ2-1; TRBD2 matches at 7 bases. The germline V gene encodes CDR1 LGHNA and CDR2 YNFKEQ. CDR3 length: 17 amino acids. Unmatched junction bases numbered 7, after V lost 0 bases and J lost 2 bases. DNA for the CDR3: TGTGCCAGCAGCCAAGAGGGGGGGAGAAGCACCTACAATGAGCAGTTCTTC. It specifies CASSQEGGRSTYNEQFF.

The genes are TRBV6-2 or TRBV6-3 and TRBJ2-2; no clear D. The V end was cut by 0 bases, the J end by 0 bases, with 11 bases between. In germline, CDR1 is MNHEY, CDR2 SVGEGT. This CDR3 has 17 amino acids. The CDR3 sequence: CASSYSQKAANTGELFF. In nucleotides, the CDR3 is TGTGCCAGCAGTTACTCCCAAAAGGCCGCGAACACCGGGGAGCTGTTTTTT.

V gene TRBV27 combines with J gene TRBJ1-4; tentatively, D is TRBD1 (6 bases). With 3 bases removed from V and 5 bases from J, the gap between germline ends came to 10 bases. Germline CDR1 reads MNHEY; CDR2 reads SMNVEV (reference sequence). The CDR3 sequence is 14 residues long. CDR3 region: CASSFQGQNEKLFF. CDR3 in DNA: TGTGCCAGCAGTTTCCAAGGACAGAATGAAAAACTGTTTTTT.

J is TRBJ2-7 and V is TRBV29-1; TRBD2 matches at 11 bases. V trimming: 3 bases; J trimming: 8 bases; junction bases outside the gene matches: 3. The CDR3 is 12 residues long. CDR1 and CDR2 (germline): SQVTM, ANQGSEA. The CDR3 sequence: CSVDGTSGKQYF. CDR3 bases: TGCAGCGTTGATGGGACTAGCGGTAAGCAGTACTTC.